This is a list of T cell receptor beta chains from one sample in a study of beta chain features in type 1 diabetes. Produced via immunoSEQ multiplex PCR; TCRdb's table is partial and in-frame only. There are fewer than 150,000 clones in the sample; 6.9% occur only once, and around 1.5% lies in the top ten. The sequencing input was central memory CD4+ T cells from blood. These receptors were obtained from a woman aged 25-40 years in good health. Both conserved end residues are part of each CDR3. Fields, in order: V gene, clone size, J gene, D gene, CDR3 DNA, CDR3 protein. A D gene is named only where the DNA matches it firmly. Rows may omit the clone size; those that give it use once, few, many or a size class.

v_call: TRBV7-2
clone_size: .
j_call: TRBJ1-2
d_call: .
cdr3_nt: TGTGCCAGCAGCGCGCCCCCTCCGCAGGGGTCTGGCTACACCTTC
cdr3_aa: CASSAPPPQGSGYTF

v_call: TRBV28
clone_size: few
j_call: TRBJ1-2
d_call: .
cdr3_nt: TGTGCCATCTCGGGTCTTAACTATGGCTACACCTTC
cdr3_aa: CAISGLNYGYTF

v_call: TRBV7-2
clone_size: many
j_call: TRBJ2-1
d_call: TRBD2
cdr3_nt: TGTGCCAGCAGCTCCGGACTAGCGGCTAATGAGCAGTTCTTC
cdr3_aa: CASSSGLAANEQFF

v_call: TRBV9
clone_size: .
j_call: TRBJ2-7
d_call: .
cdr3_nt: TGTGCCAGCAGCTCAGCAGGGCCCCCCTACGAGCAGTACTTC
cdr3_aa: CASSSAGPPYEQYF

v_call: TRBV7-3
clone_size: .
j_call: TRBJ1-1
d_call: .
cdr3_nt: TGTGCCAGCAGCTATCAGGGGTGGGATACTGAAGCTTTCTTT
cdr3_aa: CASSYQGWDTEAFF

v_call: TRBV5-6
clone_size: .
j_call: TRBJ2-1
d_call: TRBD2
cdr3_nt: TGTGCCAGCAGCGCCGGGACTAGCGGGATAGGACAGTTCTTC
cdr3_aa: CASSAGTSGIGQFF

v_call: TRBV27
clone_size: few
j_call: TRBJ2-7
d_call: .
cdr3_nt: TGTGCCAGCAGAGGACAGTTACCCTACGAGCAGTACTTC
cdr3_aa: CASRGQLPYEQYF

v_call: TRBV28
clone_size: few
j_call: TRBJ1-1
d_call: .
cdr3_nt: TGTGCCAGCAGTTTGGCAGAGGTAGGTACTGAAGCTTTCTTT
cdr3_aa: CASSLAEVGTEAFF

v_call: TRBV12-5
clone_size: few
j_call: TRBJ2-1
d_call: TRBD2
cdr3_nt: TGTGCTAGTGGGGCGGGAGGTTCCTACAATGAGCAGTTCTTC
cdr3_aa: CASGAGGSYNEQFF

v_call: TRBV11-2
clone_size: .
j_call: TRBJ1-2
d_call: .
cdr3_nt: TGTGCCAGCAGCTTATGGGAGACTTATGGCTACACCTTC
cdr3_aa: CASSLWETYGYTF

v_call: TRBV18
clone_size: few
j_call: TRBJ2-3
d_call: .
cdr3_nt: TGTGCCAGCTCACCATCAGGGTGGACAGATACGCAGTATTTT
cdr3_aa: CASSPSGWTDTQYF

v_call: TRBV11-1
clone_size: .
j_call: TRBJ2-1
d_call: TRBD2
cdr3_nt: TGTGCCAGCAGCTTATTTCCGGGGGGGTACAATGAGCAGTTCTTC
cdr3_aa: CASSLFPGGYNEQFF

v_call: TRBV28
clone_size: few
j_call: TRBJ2-4
d_call: TRBD2
cdr3_nt: TGTGCCAGCAGTTTATCTCCGGGAGGGAACATTCAGTACTTC
cdr3_aa: CASSLSPGGNIQYF

v_call: TRBV4-2
clone_size: many
j_call: TRBJ2-6
d_call: TRBD1
cdr3_nt: TGTGCCAGCAGCCAAGTGTCCGGGACAGGGGCTTCTGGGGCCAACGTCCTGACTTTC
cdr3_aa: CASSQVSGTGASGANVLTF

v_call: TRBV25-1
clone_size: few
j_call: TRBJ2-2
d_call: TRBD1
cdr3_nt: TGTGCCAGCAGAATGGGGGACAGGGGGGCCGGGGAGCTGTTTTTT
cdr3_aa: CASRMGDRGAGELFF

v_call: TRBV18
clone_size: many
j_call: TRBJ1-5
d_call: TRBD1
cdr3_nt: TGTGCCAGCGGGACAGGGGTTAGCAATCAGCCCCAGCATTTT
cdr3_aa: CASGTGVSNQPQHF

v_call: TRBV7-2
clone_size: .
j_call: TRBJ2-5
d_call: .
cdr3_nt: TGTGCCAGCAGCCTTAGAGGAGAGACCCAGTACTTC
cdr3_aa: CASSLRGETQYF